This entry lists 16 T cell receptor beta chains sequenced from one sample in a study of regulatory T cells in long-lasting Graves disease. Indicated time point: newly diagnosed GD, antithyroid drugs for less than 3 months. The authors made the TCR library using RNA they extracted from PBMCs. CDR3 regions were amplified by Arm-PCR using iRepertoire HTBI primers to build TCR beta libraries. TCRdb independently ran MiXCR on the multiplex PCR reads; one entry per CDR3 protein. The sample consists of 350,000 to 450,000 distinct CDR3 sequences, over 12% of them appearing once. These data were also filed under a second study, of T cells in Graves' hyperthyroidism and ophthalmopathy.

The sample consisted of peripheral blood mononuclear cells (PBMCs), taken at new diagnosis, from a patient treated with antithyroid drugs. The receptors were sampled from a middle-aged woman with Graves disease.

This clonotype was counted between two and nine times. The chain recombines TRBV29-1 with TRBJ2-6; TRBD1 agrees at 9 bases. Germline CDR1 reads SQVTM; CDR2 reads ANQGSEA. The CDR3 loop spans 16 amino acids. V gave up 8 bases and J gave up 2 bases; unmatched junction bases: 10. CDR3 DNA: TGCAGCACATTACAGGGGGCGTCGACTGGGGCCAACGTCCTGACTTTC. Protein sequence: CSTLQGASTGANVLTF.

This clonotype was counted ten times or more. The chain has TRBV11-3 and TRBJ2-5; D remains ambiguous. V was cut by 7 bases and J by 1 base, with 10 bases left in between. The germline gives CDR1 SGHNT, CDR2 YENEEA. The CDR3 runs 13 residues. CDR3 in DNA: TGTGCCAGCAACCAGCGCACCCAAGAGACCCAGTACTTC. Its protein is CASNQRTQETQYF.

This clonotype was seen ten or more times. The genes are TRBV12-3 or TRBV12-4 and TRBJ1-2; a possible D gene is TRBD1 (6 bases). V was trimmed by 6 bases and J by 8 bases, leaving 10 bases between them. The CDR3 is made up of 11 amino acids. CDR3 region: CASRSDSGYTF. CDR3 in DNA: TGTGCCAGCAGGTCGGACAGCGGCTACACCTTC.

The chain joins TRBV5-8 to TRBJ2-1; a possible D gene is TRBD1 (6 bases). CDR3 length: 16 amino acids. Per germline, CDR1 SGHTS and CDR2 YDEGEE. Trimming left V 3 bases short and J 0 bases short, with 13 bases between. Here the CDR3 reads CASSYPGASSYNEQFF. CDR3 nucleotides: TGTGCCAGCAGCTACCCAGGGGCGAGCTCCTACAATGAGCAGTTCTTC.

The chain uses TRBV2 and TRBJ1-4, with a tentative D call TRBD1 (6 bases). Germline V gene lookup returns CDR1 SNHLY and CDR2 FYNNEI. With 5 bases removed from V and 6 bases from J, the gap between germline ends came to 13 bases. This CDR3 has 14 residues. The CDR3 nucleotides read TGTGCCAGCAGTTCACAGGGATACGATGAAAAACTGTTTTTT. Translated: CASSSQGYDEKLFF. Supplemented by reference TRBV2 and TRBJ1-4, the full variable domain reads EPEVTQTPSHQVTQMGQEVILRCVPISNHLYFYWYRQILGQKVEFLVSFYNNEISEKSEIFDDQFSVERPDGSNFTLKIRSTKLEDSAMYFCASSSQGYDEKLFFGSGTQLSVL.

This clonotype was counted ten times or more. The chain has TRBV18 and TRBJ1-5; 7 nucleotides match TRBD1. Looked up from germline, CDR1 is KGHSH and CDR2 is LQKENI. V lost 4 bases to trimming and J lost 6 bases; unmatched junction nucleotides: 3. The CDR3 covers 13 residues. CDR3 nucleotide sequence: TGTGCCAGCTCACGAGGGGGCACTCAGCCCCAGCATTTT. Amino acids: CASSRGGTQPQHF.

The rearrangement joins TRBV4-1 to TRBJ2-7; D gene uncertain. CDR3 length: 15 amino acids. Germline lookup yields CDR1 MGHRA and CDR2 YSYEKL. V lost 3 bases, J lost 2 bases, and 14 bases lay in between. In nucleotides, the CDR3 is TGCGCCAGCAGCCAGAGTGCCGTGGCGACCTACGAGCAGTACTTC. It yields the protein CASSQSAVATYEQYF.

This clonotype was seen at least ten times. V usage is TRBV11-3 and J usage is TRBJ2-2; D remains unclear. Germline loops: CDR1 SGHNT, CDR2 YENEEA. The CDR3 has 12 residues. The V end lost 7 bases, the J end lost 3 bases, and 6 bases lay between the germline ends. CDR3 sequence: CASTPHTGELFF. As DNA, the CDR3 is TGTGCCAGCACGCCACACACCGGGGAGCTGTTTTTT.

This clonotype was detected only a few times. This chain connects TRBV9 to TRBJ1-3, with D unresolved. The V and J ends lost 4 bases and 2 bases respectively, with 16 bases between them. This CDR3 spans 16 amino acids. Germline loops: CDR1 SGDLS, CDR2 YYNGEE. CDR3 sequence (DNA): TGTGCCAGCAGCCCCCATCGGACGGCTACTGGAAACACCATATATTTT. This sequence encodes CASSPHRTATGNTIYF.

The chain joins TRBV4-2 to TRBJ1-5, with D hard to call. Germline assignment: CDR1 LGHNA and CDR2 YNFKEQ. Deletions cut 4 bases from V and 1 base from J, with 11 bases between. The length of the CDR3 is 15 residues. The DNA for the CDR3 is TGTGCCAGCAGCCCAGAGGACGGCAGCAATCAGCCCCAGCATTTT. It codes for CASSPEDGSNQPQHF.

A few counts support this clonotype. The chain uses TRBV19 and TRBJ2-1; D unclear. V shed 4 bases and J shed 5 bases, with 12 bases lying between them. Germline CDR1 and CDR2: LNHDA and SQIVND (reference sequence). The CDR3 runs 14 residues. CDR3 loop: CASSSSRRDNEQFF. CDR3 DNA: TGTGCCAGTAGTAGCTCTAGGCGAGACAATGAGCAGTTCTTC.

This clonotype was observed at least ten times. The chain has TRBV2 and TRBJ1-1; no reliable D call. This CDR3 is 13 amino acids long. CDR1 and CDR2 from the germline V gene are SNHLY and FYNNEI. Trimming removed 5 bases from V and 8 bases from J, with 15 bases in between. The DNA for the CDR3 is TGTGCCAGCAGTAGAGTCCCCTTTGGAGAAGCTTTCTTT. The encoded protein is CASSRVPFGEAFF.

This clonotype was seen ten or more times. J is TRBJ2-3 and V is TRBV19; no reliable D call. The CDR3 has 12 residues. V gave up 5 bases and J gave up 6 bases, with 9 bases separating them. The germline gives CDR1 LNHDA, CDR2 SQIVND (reference sequence). As DNA, the CDR3 is TGTGCCAGTAGTGTACACCTGGATACGCAGTATTTT. It codes for CASSVHLDTQYF.

Comments on this clonotype: As the CDR3 is not closed by the conserved phenylalanine or tryptophan, this likely results from a read error. The chain uses TRBV28 and TRBJ2-7, with TRBD2 matching over 7 bases. The CDR3 covers 16 residues. With 6 bases clipped from V and 2 bases from J, the junction kept 13 bases outside the gene matches. The germline gives CDR1 MDHEN, CDR2 SYDVKM. CDR3: CASSHTSALEAYEQYS. Here the CDR3 DNA reads TGTGCCAGCAGCCATACTAGCGCACTCGAGGCCTACGAGCAGTACTCC.

This clonotype turned up a few times. One end of the junction fails to match germline, which may point to a read error. This sequence joins TRBV5-1 and TRBJ2-2, with 10 nucleotides matching TRBD2. Germline V CDR1 and CDR2: SGHRS, YFSETQ. CDR3 length equals 16 residues. The CDR3 sequence: CASSPSGRASPGELFF. CDR3 DNA: TGTGCCAGCAGCCCAAGCGGGAGGGCCAGTCCCGGGGAGCTGTTTTTT.

On this clonotype itself: Possible read error: a much larger clone is one base away. This chain uses TRBV6-2 or TRBV6-3 with TRBJ1-6, with D possibly TRBD1 on 6 matching bases. Germline V CDR1 and CDR2: MNHEY, SVGEGT. CDR3 length: 17 residues. The CDR3 region is CASSLGGGMGYNSPPHF. The CDR3 bases are TGTGCCAGCAGTTTGGGGGGCGGGATGGGCTATAATTCACCCCCCCACTTT.